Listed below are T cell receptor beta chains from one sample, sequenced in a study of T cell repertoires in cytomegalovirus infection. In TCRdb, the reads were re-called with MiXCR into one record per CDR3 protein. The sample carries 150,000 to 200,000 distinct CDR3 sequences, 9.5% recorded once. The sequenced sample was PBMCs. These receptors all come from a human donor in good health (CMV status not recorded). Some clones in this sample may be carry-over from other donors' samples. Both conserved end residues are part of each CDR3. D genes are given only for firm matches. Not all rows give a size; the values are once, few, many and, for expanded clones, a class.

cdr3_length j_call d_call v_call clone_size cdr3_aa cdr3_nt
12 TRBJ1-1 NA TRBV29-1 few CSGGQRMTEAFF TGCAGCGGCGGACAGAGAATGACTGAAGCTTTCTTT
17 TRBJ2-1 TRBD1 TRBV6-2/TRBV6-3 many CASSPGQGASSYNEQFF TGTGCCAGCAGTCCGGGACAGGGGGCAAGCTCCTACAATGAGCAGTTCTTC
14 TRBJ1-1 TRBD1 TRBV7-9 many CASSGRQGFTEAFF TGTGCCAGCAGCGGACGACAGGGATTCACTGAAGCTTTCTTT
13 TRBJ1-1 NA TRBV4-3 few CASSQDGNTEAFF TGCGCCAGCAGCCAAGACGGAAACACTGAAGCTTTCTTT
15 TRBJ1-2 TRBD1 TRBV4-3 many CASSQVVDRDYGYTF TGCGCCAGCAGCCAAGTCGTAGACAGGGACTATGGCTACACCTTC
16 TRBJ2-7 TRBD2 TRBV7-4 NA CASSGWTSGSPYEQYF TGTGCCAGCAGCGGCTGGACTAGCGGGAGCCCCTACGAGCAGTACTTC
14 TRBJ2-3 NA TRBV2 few CASSEQGITDTQYF TGTGCCAGCAGTGAACAGGGGATAACAGATACGCAGTATTTT
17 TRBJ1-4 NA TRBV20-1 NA CSARDLLDPATNEKLFF TGCAGTGCTAGAGACCTTCTGGACCCAGCAACTAATGAAAAACTGTTTTTT
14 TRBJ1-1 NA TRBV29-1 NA CSVGVYGMNTEAFF TGCAGCGTTGGTGTGTATGGGATGAACACTGAAGCTTTCTTT
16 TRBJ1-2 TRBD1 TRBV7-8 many CASSYRTGGDFYGYTF TGTGCCAGCAGCTATAGGACAGGGGGCGACTTCTATGGCTACACCTTC
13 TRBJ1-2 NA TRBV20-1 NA CSAIPGANYGYTF TGCAGTGCCATACCGGGGGCCAACTATGGCTACACCTTC
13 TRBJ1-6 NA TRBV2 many CASRGDRNSPLHF TGTGCCAGCAGAGGGGACCGTAATTCACCCCTCCACTTT
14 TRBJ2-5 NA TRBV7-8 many CASSSGQPQETQYF TGTGCCAGCAGCTCCGGACAGCCTCAAGAGACCCAGTACTTC
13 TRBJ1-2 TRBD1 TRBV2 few CASSGTGIYGYTF TGTGCCAGCAGTGGGACAGGAATCTATGGCTACACCTTC
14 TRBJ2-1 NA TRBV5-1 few CASSLYGSTDEQFF TGCGCCAGCAGCTTGTATGGGAGTACCGATGAGCAGTTCTTC
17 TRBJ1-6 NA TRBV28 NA CTSSYQQGGSYNSPLHF TGTACCAGCAGCTACCAACAGGGAGGATCCTATAATTCACCCCTCCACTTT
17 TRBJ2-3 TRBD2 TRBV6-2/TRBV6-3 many CASSRRTSGGTTDTQYF TGTGCCAGCAGCCGAAGGACTAGCGGGGGAACCACAGATACGCAGTATTTT
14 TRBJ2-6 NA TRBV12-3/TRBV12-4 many CASDSGIKANVLTF TGTGCCAGCGATTCGGGGATCAAGGCCAACGTCCTGACTTTC
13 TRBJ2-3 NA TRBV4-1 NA CASSHIEGDTQYF TGCGCCAGCAGCCATATCGAAGGAGATACGCAGTATTTT
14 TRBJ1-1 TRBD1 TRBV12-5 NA CASGLATGVTEAFF TGTGCTAGTGGTTTGGCTACAGGGGTCACTGAAGCTTTCTTT
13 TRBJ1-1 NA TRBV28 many CASRIPLNTEAFF TGTGCCAGCAGAATCCCCTTGAACACTGAAGCTTTCTTT
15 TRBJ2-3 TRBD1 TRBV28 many CASRPLDRVINTQYF TGTGCCAGCAGACCGTTGGACAGGGTCATAAATACGCAGTATTTT
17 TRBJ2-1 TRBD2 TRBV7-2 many CASSPRGGRSSYNEQFF TGTGCCAGCAGCCCCCGCGGCGGGAGGAGCTCCTACAATGAGCAGTTCTTC
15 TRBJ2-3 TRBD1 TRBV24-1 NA CATSARDRETDTQYF TGTGCCACCAGTGCCAGGGACAGGGAAACAGATACGCAGTATTTT
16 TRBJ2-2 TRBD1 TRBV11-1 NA CASSSQGSGNTGELFF TGTGCCAGCAGCTCACAGGGGTCGGGTAACACCGGGGAGCTGTTTTTT
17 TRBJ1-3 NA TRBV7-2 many CASSLAAGASSGNTIYF TGTGCCAGCAGCTTAGCGGCAGGGGCTAGCTCTGGAAACACCATATATTTT
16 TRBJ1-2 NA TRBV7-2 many CASSSMRGGPNYGYTF TGTGCCAGCAGCTCGATGAGGGGGGGTCCTAACTATGGCTACACCTTC
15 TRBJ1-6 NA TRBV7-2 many CASSGGQGRDSPLHF TGTGCCAGCAGCGGGGGGCAGGGGCGGGATTCACCCCTCCACTTT
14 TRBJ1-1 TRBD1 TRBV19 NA CASRVGQGNTEAFF TGTGCCAGTAGAGTTGGACAGGGGAACACTGAAGCTTTCTTT
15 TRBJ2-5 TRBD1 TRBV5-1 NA CASSLGTGAPETQYF TGCGCCAGCAGCCTCGGGACAGGGGCGCCGGAGACCCAGTACTTC
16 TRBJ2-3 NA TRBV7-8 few CASSKAQSLLTDTQYF TGTGCCAGCAGCAAGGCCCAGTCCCTTCTCACAGATACGCAGTATTTT
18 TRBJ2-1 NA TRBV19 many CASSIFGGGGQGTNEQFF TGTGCCAGTAGTATTTTCGGCGGGGGGGGACAGGGTACCAATGAGCAGTTCTTC
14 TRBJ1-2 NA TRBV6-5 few CASSYLAANYGYTF TGTGCCAGCAGTTATTTGGCGGCTAACTATGGCTACACCTTC
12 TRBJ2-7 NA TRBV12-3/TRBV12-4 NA CASKEGNYEQYF TGTGCCAGCAAGGAGGGAAACTACGAGCAGTACTTC
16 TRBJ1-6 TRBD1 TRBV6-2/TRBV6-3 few CASSWGRGQHNSPLHF TGTGCCAGCAGTTGGGGAAGGGGACAGCATAATTCACCCCTCCACTTT
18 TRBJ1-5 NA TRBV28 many CASSPRAGQGNGNQPQHF TGTGCCAGCAGTCCCCGGGCCGGGCAAGGTAACGGCAATCAGCCCCAGCATTTT
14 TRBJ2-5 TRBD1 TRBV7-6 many CASSFTGGKETQYF TGTGCCAGCAGCTTCACAGGGGGGAAAGAGACCCAGTACTTC
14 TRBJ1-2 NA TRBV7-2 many CASSVDRRSYGYTF TGTGCCAGCAGTGTCGACAGGCGCTCCTATGGCTACACCTTC
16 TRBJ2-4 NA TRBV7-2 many CASSPRPAIAKNIQYF TGTGCCAGCAGCCCGAGGCCTGCCATAGCCAAAAACATTCAGTACTTC
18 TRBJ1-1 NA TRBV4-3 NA CASSRDYSQGPVNTEAFF TGCGCCAGCAGCCGAGATTACTCCCAGGGACCGGTGAACACTGAAGCTTTCTTT
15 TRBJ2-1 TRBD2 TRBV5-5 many CASSLLREIRNEQFF TGTGCCAGCAGCTTGCTGCGGGAGATACGCAATGAGCAGTTCTTC
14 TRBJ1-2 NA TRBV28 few CASSGVNINYGYTF TGTGCCAGCAGTGGGGTCAATATTAACTATGGCTACACCTTC
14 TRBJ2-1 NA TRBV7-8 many CASSLGAVAGEQFF TGTGCCAGCAGCTTAGGGGCGGTCGCCGGGGAGCAGTTCTTC
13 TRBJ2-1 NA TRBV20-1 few CSARDWRYNEQFF TGCAGTGCTAGAGATTGGAGGTACAATGAGCAGTTCTTC
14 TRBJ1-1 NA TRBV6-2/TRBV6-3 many CASSYRRGNTEAFF TGTGCCAGCAGTTACCGGCGGGGGAACACTGAAGCTTTCTTT
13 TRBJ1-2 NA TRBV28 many CASSSSLQVGYTF TGTGCCAGCAGTTCAAGCCTACAGGTCGGCTACACCTTC
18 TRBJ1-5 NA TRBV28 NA CASTPVPFTGNSNQPQHF TGTGCCAGCACCCCGGTTCCTTTTACAGGGAATAGCAATCAGCCCCAGCATTTT
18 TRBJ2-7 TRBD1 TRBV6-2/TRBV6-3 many CASSSSNGQGKSSYEQYF TGTGCCAGCAGTTCTTCTAATGGACAGGGAAAAAGCTCCTACGAGCAGTACTTC
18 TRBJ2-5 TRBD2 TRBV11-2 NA CASSPRGTSGGRGETQYF TGTGCCAGCAGCCCCAGGGGGACTAGCGGGGGGAGGGGCGAGACCCAGTACTTC
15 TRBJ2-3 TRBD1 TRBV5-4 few CASSLKNRGKDTQYF TGTGCCAGCAGCTTAAAGAACAGGGGGAAGGATACGCAGTATTTT